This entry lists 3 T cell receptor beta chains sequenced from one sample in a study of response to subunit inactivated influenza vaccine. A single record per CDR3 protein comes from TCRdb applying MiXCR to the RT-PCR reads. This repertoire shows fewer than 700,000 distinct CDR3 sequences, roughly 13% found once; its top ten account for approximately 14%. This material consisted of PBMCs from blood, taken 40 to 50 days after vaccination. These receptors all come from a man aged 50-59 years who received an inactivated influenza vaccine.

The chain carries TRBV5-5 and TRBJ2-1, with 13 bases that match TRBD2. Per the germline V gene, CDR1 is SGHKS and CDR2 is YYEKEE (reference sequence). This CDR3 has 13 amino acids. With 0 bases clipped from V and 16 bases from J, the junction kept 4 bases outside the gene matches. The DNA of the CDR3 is TGTGCCAGCAGCTTGGGGACTAGCGGGAGTAACTTCTTC. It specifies CASSLGTSGSNFF.

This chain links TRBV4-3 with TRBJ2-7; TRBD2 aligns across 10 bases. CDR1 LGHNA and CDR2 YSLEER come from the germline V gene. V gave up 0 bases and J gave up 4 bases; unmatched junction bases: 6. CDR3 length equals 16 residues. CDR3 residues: CASSQDSTSGNYEQYF. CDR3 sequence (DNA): TGCGCCAGCAGCCAAGACTCTACTAGCGGGAATTACGAGCAGTACTTC.

Here the CDR3 reads CSVRRETQYF. CDR3 bases: TGCAGCGTCCGACGCGAGACCCAGTACTTC. This chain links TRBV29-1 with TRBJ2-5; D is undetermined. The germline gives CDR1 SQVTM, CDR2 ANQGSEA. The V and J ends lost 6 bases and 5 bases respectively, with 7 bases between them. The CDR3 extends over 10 amino acids. Supplemented by reference TRBV29-1 and TRBJ2-5, the full variable domain reads SAVISQKPSRDICQRGTSLTIQCQVDSQVTMMFWYRQQPGQSLTLIATANQGSEATYESGFVIDKFPISRPNLTFSTLTVSNMSPEDSSIYLCSVRRETQYFGPGTRLLVL.